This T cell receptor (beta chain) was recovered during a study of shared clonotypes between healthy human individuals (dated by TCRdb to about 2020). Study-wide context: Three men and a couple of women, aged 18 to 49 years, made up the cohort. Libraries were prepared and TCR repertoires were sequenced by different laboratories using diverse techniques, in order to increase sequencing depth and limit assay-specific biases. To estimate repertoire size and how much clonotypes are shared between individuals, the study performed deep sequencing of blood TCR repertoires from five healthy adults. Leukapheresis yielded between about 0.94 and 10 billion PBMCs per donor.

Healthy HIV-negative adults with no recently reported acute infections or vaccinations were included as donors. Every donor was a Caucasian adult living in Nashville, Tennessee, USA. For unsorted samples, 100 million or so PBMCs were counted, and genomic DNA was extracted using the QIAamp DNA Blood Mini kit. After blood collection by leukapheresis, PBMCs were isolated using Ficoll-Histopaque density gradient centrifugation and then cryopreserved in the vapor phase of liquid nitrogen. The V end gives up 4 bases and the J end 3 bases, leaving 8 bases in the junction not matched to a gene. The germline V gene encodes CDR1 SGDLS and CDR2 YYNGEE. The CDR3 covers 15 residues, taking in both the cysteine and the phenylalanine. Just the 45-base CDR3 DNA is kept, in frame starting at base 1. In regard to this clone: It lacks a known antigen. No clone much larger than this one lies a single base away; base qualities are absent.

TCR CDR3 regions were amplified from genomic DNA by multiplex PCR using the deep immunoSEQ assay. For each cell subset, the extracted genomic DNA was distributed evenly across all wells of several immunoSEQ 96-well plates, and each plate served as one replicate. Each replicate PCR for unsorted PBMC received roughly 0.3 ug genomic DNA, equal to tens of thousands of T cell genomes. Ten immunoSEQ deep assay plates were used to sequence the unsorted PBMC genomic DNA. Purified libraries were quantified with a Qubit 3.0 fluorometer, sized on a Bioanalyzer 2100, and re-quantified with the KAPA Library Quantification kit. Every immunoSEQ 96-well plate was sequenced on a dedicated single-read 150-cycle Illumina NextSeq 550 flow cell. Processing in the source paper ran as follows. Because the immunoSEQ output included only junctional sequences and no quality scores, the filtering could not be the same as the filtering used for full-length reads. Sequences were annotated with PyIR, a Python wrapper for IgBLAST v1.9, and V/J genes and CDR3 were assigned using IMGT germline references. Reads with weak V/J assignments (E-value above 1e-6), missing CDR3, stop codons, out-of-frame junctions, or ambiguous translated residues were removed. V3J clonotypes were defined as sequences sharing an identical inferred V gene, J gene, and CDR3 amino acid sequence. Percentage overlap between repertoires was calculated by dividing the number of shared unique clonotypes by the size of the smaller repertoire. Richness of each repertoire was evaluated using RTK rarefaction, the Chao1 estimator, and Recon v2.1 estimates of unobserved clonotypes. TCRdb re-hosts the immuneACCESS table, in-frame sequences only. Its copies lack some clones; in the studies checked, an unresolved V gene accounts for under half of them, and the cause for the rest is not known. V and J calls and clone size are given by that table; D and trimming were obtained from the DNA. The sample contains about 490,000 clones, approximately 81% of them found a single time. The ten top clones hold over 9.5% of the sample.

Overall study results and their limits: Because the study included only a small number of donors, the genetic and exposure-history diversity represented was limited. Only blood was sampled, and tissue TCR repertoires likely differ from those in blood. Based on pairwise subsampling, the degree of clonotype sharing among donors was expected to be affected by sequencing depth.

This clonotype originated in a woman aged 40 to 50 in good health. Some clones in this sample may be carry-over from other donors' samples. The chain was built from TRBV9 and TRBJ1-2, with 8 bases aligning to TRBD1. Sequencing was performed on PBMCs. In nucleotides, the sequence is TGTGCCAGCAGCCCGGGACAGGCGACCTACTATGGCTACACCTTC. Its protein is CASSPGQATYYGYTF.